A single sample gave rise to the 14 T cell receptor beta chains below, sequenced in a study of ipilimumab plus nivolumab after autologous stem cell transplantation (dated by TCRdb to 2020 to 2023). Libraries were made using the immunoSEQ multiplex PCR assay. This immuneACCESS table, as held by TCRdb, lists in-frame sequences with V and J called but not all clones. Of the missing ones, under half trace to an unresolved V gene in checked studies; the others have no known cause. For this sample there are about 23,000 clones; less than 85% appear just once. Roughly 25% of the sample lies in the top ten. The sample in question was PBMCs, obtained in a trial of ipilimumab plus nivolumab as post-transplant consolidation. The receptors were gathered from a male donor with diffuse large B-cell lymphoma.

The chain couples TRBV7-3 to TRBJ2-7; TRBD1 agrees at 7 bases. CDR1 SGHTA and CDR2 FQGTGA come from the germline V gene. The V segment lost 6 bases and the J segment 2 bases; nucleotides outside the gene matches: 10. The CDR3 covers 15 residues. CDR3 DNA sequence: TGTGCCAGCAGTAAAGGGGGACAGCTAACCTACGAGCAGTACTTC. It translates to CASSKGGQLTYEQYF.

Notes on this clone: With a much larger clone just one base away, this may be a read error. The rearrangement links TRBV4-2 to TRBJ2-7, with D perhaps matching TRBD2 (6 bases). The germline V gene has CDR1 LGHNA and CDR2 YNFKEQ. Trimming cost V 8 bases and J 7 bases, with 24 bases left between them. The CDR3 runs 15 residues. In DNA form, the CDR3 reads TGTGCCAGCGCGCCGAGCGGCGCTCTGGAGGGGGAGCAGTACTTC. Translated: CASAPSGALEGEQYF.

The CDR3 DNA is TGTGCCACCAGCAGAGATCCGGTGGGGCTGGCTGGGGCCAACGTCCTGACTTTC. Translated: CATSRDPVGLAGANVLTF. This rearrangement joins TRBV15 to TRBJ2-6; TRBD1 might be the D (5 bases). The CDR3 is 18 residues long. The ends were cut back, 0 bases at V and 2 bases at J, with 14 bases in the middle. The germline V gene encodes CDR1 LNHNV and CDR2 YYDKDF (reference sequence).

The chain links TRBV5-4 to TRBJ1-2, with D maybe TRBD1 (6 bases). From germline, CDR1 is SGHNT and CDR2 YYREEE (reference sequence). The CDR3 has 15 residues. V shed 4 bases and J shed 1 base, with 14 bases lying between them. The CDR3 here is CASSLREGGNYGYTF. The CDR3 DNA sequence: TGTGCCAGCAGCCTCCGCGAGGGGGGTAACTATGGCTACACCTTC.

CDR3 DNA: TGTGCCAGCAGTGAAGCTGGGGCAGGGGGTGGCTACACCTTC. Its protein product is CASSEAGAGGGYTF. The genes are TRBV6-1 and TRBJ1-2; 7 bases line up with TRBD1. Germline-derived CDR1 and CDR2 are MNHNS and SASEGT. The CDR3 runs 14 residues. V dropped 0 bases and J dropped 7; count of bases not matched to a gene: 5.

This clone has just a few counts. This rearrangement joins TRBV27 to TRBJ2-7, with D perhaps matching TRBD2 (6 bases). The ends were cut back, 0 bases at V and 3 bases at J, with 15 bases in the middle. Germline V gene data show CDR1 as MNHEY and CDR2 as SMNVEV (reference sequence). The CDR3 length is 16 residues. CDR3 sequence: CASSLSMVGGSYEQYF. CDR3 bases: TGTGCCAGCAGTTTATCGATGGTCGGGGGTAGCTACGAGCAGTACTTC.

The V and J genes are TRBV18 and TRBJ2-1; 9 bases map to TRBD1. The V segment lost 3 bases and the J segment 2 bases; nucleotides outside the gene matches: 2. The CDR3 covers 15 residues. Germline CDR1 and CDR2: KGHSH and LQKENI. The CDR3: CASSPGTGTYNEQFF. The CDR3 region has the DNA TGTGCCAGCTCACCCGGGACAGGGACCTACAATGAGCAGTTCTTC.

J is TRBJ2-3 and V is TRBV30, with 8 positions matching TRBD2. The junction had 10 bases not matched to a gene; V was cut back by 0 bases and J by 5 bases. CDR1 and CDR2 (germline): GTSNPN, SVGIG (reference sequence). The CDR3 totals 16 residues. The CDR3 spells CAWSVYGRGGGDTQYF. DNA of the CDR3: TGTGCCTGGAGTGTATACGGACGGGGGGGTGGAGATACGCAGTATTTT.

The DNA of the CDR3 is TGTGCCAGCAGCTTTCGACTAGCTACCCCAGATACGCAGTATTTT. Its protein product is CASSFRLATPDTQYF. The V gene is TRBV11-2, the J gene TRBJ2-3; TRBD2 aligns across 7 bases. This CDR3 comprises 15 residues. V gave up 3 bases and J gave up 4 bases; unmatched junction bases: 7. CDR1 and CDR2 (germline): SGHAT, FQNNGV.

The rearrangement links TRBV7-8 to TRBJ2-2, with 8 bases lining up with TRBD2. Germline-derived CDR1 and CDR2 are SGHVS and FQNEAQ. There are 16 residues in the CDR3. The J segment lost 6 bases and the V segment lost 2 bases, leaving 8 bases of the junction unmatched. The CDR3 reads CASSLFSGGASGELFF. The CDR3 DNA is TGTGCCAGCAGCTTATTTTCCGGGGGGGCCTCCGGGGAGCTGTTTTTT.

V gene TRBV15 combines with J gene TRBJ2-1, with TRBD2 as a possible D gene (5 bases). This CDR3 contains 15 residues. CDR1 LNHNV and CDR2 YYDKDF come from the germline V gene (reference sequence). V was cut by 8 bases and J by 4 bases, with 18 bases left in between. The DNA of the CDR3 is TGTGCCACCGCGTTTCAGGACTCAAGTTACAATGAGCAGTTCTTC. This translates into CATAFQDSSYNEQFF.

Only a few counts were recorded for this clone. The chain employs TRBV19 and TRBJ2-7; D might be TRBD1 (6 bases). The CDR3 runs 16 residues. Trimming removed 6 bases from V and 4 bases from J, with 22 bases in between. The germline CDR1 and CDR2 sequences are LNHDA and SQIVND (reference sequence). The CDR3: CASSPLGGRDRYEQYF. CDR3 nucleotide sequence: TGTGCCAGTAGCCCTCTTGGGGGCAGGGATCGTTACGAGCAGTACTTC.

This clone was observed a few times. J is TRBJ2-2 and V is TRBV28; 7 bases match TRBD1. This CDR3 has 16 residues. Germline V gives CDR1 MDHEN, CDR2 SYDVKM. With 2 bases clipped from V and 3 bases from J, the junction kept 6 bases outside the gene matches. The CDR3 spells CASSLPDRRDTGELFF. The CDR3 nucleotides read TGTGCCAGCAGTTTACCGGACAGGCGGGACACCGGGGAGCTGTTTTTT. Full variable domain (rest looked up from reference TRBV28 and TRBJ2-2): DVKVTQSSRYLVKRTGEKVFLECVQDMDHENMFWYRQDPGLGLRLIYFSYDVKMKEKGDIPEGYSVSREKKERFSLILESASTNQTSMYLCASSLPDRRDTGELFFGEGSRLTVL.

This clone appeared a single time. The V and J genes are TRBV5-1 and TRBJ2-3; no clear D gene. The CDR3 consists of 14 residues. V lost 5 bases to trimming and J lost 1 base, with 11 bases between them. CDR1 and CDR2 (germline): SGHRS, YFSETQ. The CDR3 here is CASRVHTGTDTQYF. Here the CDR3 DNA reads TGCGCCAGCAGAGTACATACGGGCACAGATACGCAGTATTTT.